These T cell receptor beta chains were read from a single sample in a study of T cell repertoires in cytomegalovirus infection. MiXCR, run by TCRdb on the reads, gives a single entry per CDR3 protein. The profile shows about 700,000 distinct CDR3 sequences, roughly 33% of them singletons. Antigens of these TCRs are unknown. The sample was cultured PBMCs, taken from culture after CMV antigen stimulation. These TCRs come from a human donor in good health (CMV status not recorded). Some clones in this sample may be carry-over from other donors' samples. Both conserved end residues are part of each CDR3. A D gene is named only where the DNA matches it firmly. Expanded clones get a size class; other rows say once, few or many, or leave the size out.

-,TRBV6-1,TRBJ2-5,few,CASSEDPSWTQYF,TGTGCCAGCAGTGAAGACCCCAGTTGGACCCAGTACTTC
-,TRBV6-2/TRBV6-3,TRBJ1-1,few,CASSYRRGATEAFF,TGTGCCAGCAGTTATAGAAGAGGCGCCACTGAAGCTTTCTTT
-,TRBV7-2,TRBJ1-2,many,CASSFDGAGYGYTF,TGTGCCAGCAGCTTCGACGGGGCGGGCTATGGCTACACCTTC
TRBD1,TRBV2,TRBJ1-2,few,CASTLDRGIPYGYTF,TGTGCCAGCACCCTGGACAGGGGTATCCCCTATGGCTACACCTTC
-,TRBV6-1,TRBJ2-3,-,CASSFNPTDTQYF,TGTGCCAGCAGTTTTAATCCGACAGATACGCAGTATTTT
-,TRBV12-3/TRBV12-4,TRBJ2-3,-,CASKIGGVESTDTQYF,TGTGCCAGCAAAATAGGTGGGGTGGAAAGCACAGATACGCAGTATTTT
-,TRBV10-2,TRBJ2-5,-,CASSGAVAQYF,TGCGCCAGCAGTGGGGCCGTGGCCCAGTACTTC
-,TRBV6-1,TRBJ1-4,few,CASTGDVGKLFF,TGTGCCAGCACGGGGGACGTGGGAAAACTGTTTTTT
TRBD1,TRBV9,TRBJ2-4,-,CASSGPGTGIQYF,TGTGCCAGCAGCGGCCCCGGGACAGGTATTCAGTACTTC
-,TRBV3-1,TRBJ1-1,few,CASSQVGARENTEAFF,TGTGCCAGCAGCCAAGTAGGCGCACGGGAGAACACTGAAGCTTTCTTT
TRBD1,TRBV7-6,TRBJ2-7,-,CASSPSVRTGFYEQYF,TGTGCCAGCAGCCCCAGCGTTCGGACAGGGTTTTACGAGCAGTACTTC
-,TRBV2,TRBJ1-6,-,CASSLEGKNSPLHF,TGTGCCAGCAGTTTAGAGGGAAAGAATTCACCCCTCCACTTT
TRBD2,TRBV7-9,TRBJ2-3,-,CASSPSGRADTQYF,TGTGCCAGCAGCCCCAGCGGGAGGGCAGATACGCAGTATTTT
-,TRBV11-2,TRBJ2-2,-,CASSLLNSAGELFF,TGTGCCAGCAGCCTCCTAAACTCCGCCGGGGAGCTGTTTTTT
-,TRBV20-1,TRBJ2-7,-,CSVPNSYEQYF,TGCAGTGTACCAAATTCCTACGAGCAGTACTTC
-,TRBV18,TRBJ2-5,-,CASSPPSSGETQYF,TGTGCCAGCTCACCACCATCGTCTGGAGAGACCCAGTACTTC
-,TRBV18,TRBJ1-1,-,CASSPGDNTEAFF,TGTGCCAGCTCACCAGGGGACAACACTGAAGCTTTCTTT
-,TRBV11-2,TRBJ1-5,-,CASSDRMAGQPQHF,TGTGCCAGCAGCGACCGCATGGCCGGACAGCCCCAGCATTTT
-,TRBV4-2,TRBJ1-2,-,CASSPGGLRGPYGYTF,TGTGCCAGCAGCCCGGGGGGCCTCAGGGGACCCTATGGCTACACCTTC
TRBD2,TRBV7-2,TRBJ2-5,few,CASKERGGSRAQYF,TGTGCCAGCAAAGAGCGGGGGGGGTCCAGGGCCCAGTACTTC
-,TRBV7-8,TRBJ1-1,-,CASSLGPLRAEAFF,TGTGCCAGCAGCTTAGGTCCGCTAAGGGCTGAAGCTTTCTTT
TRBD2,TRBV20-1,TRBJ2-1,once,CSASGASGGGEQFF,TGCAGTGCTAGTGGCGCTAGCGGGGGCGGTGAGCAGTTCTTC
TRBD1,TRBV12-3/TRBV12-4,TRBJ2-7,-,CASSLTGAGFTEQYF,TGTGCCAGCAGTTTAACAGGGGCCGGCTTCACGGAGCAGTACTTC
-,TRBV10-1,TRBJ1-5,-,CPYNGGINQPQHF,TGCCCTTACAACGGAGGGATCAATCAGCCCCAGCATTTT
-,TRBV30,TRBJ1-2,few,CAWSADSNYGYTF,TGTGCCTGGAGTGCGGACAGTAACTATGGCTACACCTTC
TRBD2,TRBV7-2,TRBJ2-1,many,CASSPSSGPYNEQFF,TGTGCCAGCAGCCCATCTAGCGGCCCCTACAATGAGCAGTTCTTC
-,TRBV4-1,TRBJ2-1,-,CASSTGGAGYNEQFF,TGCGCCAGCAGCACCGGGGGAGCAGGCTACAATGAGCAGTTCTTC
TRBD2,TRBV6-1,TRBJ2-2,-,CATRLAGSGELFF,TGTGCCACCCGACTAGCGGGATCCGGGGAGCTGTTTTTT
TRBD2,TRBV10-3,TRBJ2-3,once,CAITKAGGLTDTQYF,TGTGCCATCACCAAAGCGGGGGGGCTGACAGATACGCAGTATTTT
-,TRBV2,TRBJ2-7,few,CASTGGVYEQYF,TGTGCCAGCACAGGAGGGGTCTACGAGCAGTACTTC
-,TRBV6-5,TRBJ2-5,-,CASSSPGSETQYF,TGTGCCAGCAGCAGCCCGGGAAGCGAGACCCAGTACTTC
TRBD2,TRBV6-2/TRBV6-3,TRBJ2-7,-,CASSYSLVAGDLEQYF,TGTGCCAGCAGTTACTCGTTGGTAGCGGGAGATCTCGAGCAGTACTTC
-,TRBV12-5,TRBJ1-5,few,CASGLRQVNQPQHF,TGTGCTAGTGGTTTGAGGCAAGTCAATCAGCCCCAGCATTTT
-,TRBV12-3/TRBV12-4,TRBJ2-6,few,CASSPISGANVLTF,TGTGCCAGCAGCCCAATCTCTGGGGCCAACGTCCTGACTTTC
TRBD2,TRBV5-1,TRBJ2-7,few,CASSPLAGESYEQYF,TGCGCCAGCAGCCCACTAGCGGGAGAATCCTACGAGCAGTACTTC
TRBD2,TRBV12-3/TRBV12-4,TRBJ2-3,-,CASSPLAGVTDTQYF,TGTGCCAGCAGCCCTCTAGCGGGAGTTACAGATACGCAGTATTTT
-,TRBV24-1,TRBJ2-1,few,CATSDSDGSSYNEQFF,TGTGCCACCAGTGATTCGGACGGAAGCTCCTACAATGAGCAGTTCTTC
TRBD1,TRBV5-1,TRBJ2-3,-,CASSFRDSSSDTQYF,TGCGCCAGCAGCTTTCGGGACAGCAGTTCAGATACGCAGTATTTT
-,TRBV20-1,TRBJ1-1,-,CSASSRITEAFF,TGCAGTGCTAGCTCTAGGATAACTGAAGCTTTCTTT
-,TRBV10-3,TRBJ2-1,few,CAITATRASYNEQFF,TGTGCCATCACCGCGACTAGGGCCTCCTACAATGAGCAGTTCTTC
TRBD2,TRBV7-6,TRBJ2-7,few,CASSPLSGGPYEQYF,TGTGCCAGCAGCCCCCTGTCGGGGGGGCCCTACGAGCAGTACTTC
-,TRBV28,TRBJ1-4,-,CASNGPATNEKLFF,TGTGCCAGCAACGGGCCTGCAACTAATGAAAAACTGTTTTTT
-,TRBV7-3,TRBJ1-2,few,CASSLGTGRGYTF,TGTGCCAGCAGCCTAGGCACAGGGAGAGGCTACACCTTC
-,TRBV4-3,TRBJ1-5,-,CASSQEGFSNQPQHF,TGCGCCAGCAGCCAAGAGGGATTTAGCAATCAGCCCCAGCATTTT
-,TRBV2,TRBJ2-5,many,CASSGGLQETQYF,TGTGCCAGCAGCGGGGGCTTACAAGAGACCCAGTACTTC
TRBD2,TRBV6-6,TRBJ2-1,few,CASSYPGEGLDNEQFF,TGTGCCAGCAGTTACCCGGGGGAGGGCCTGGACAATGAGCAGTTCTTC
-,TRBV7-2,TRBJ1-6,many,CASSFRGVDNSPLHF,TGTGCCAGCAGCTTTCGGGGCGTTGATAATTCACCCCTCCACTTT
-,TRBV14,TRBJ2-5,-,CASLKRETQYF,TGTGCCAGCCTGAAGCGAGAGACCCAGTACTTC
TRBD1,TRBV7-2,TRBJ2-4,many,CASSLGDSLAKNIQYF,TGTGCCAGCAGCTTGGGGGACAGCCTAGCCAAAAACATTCAGTACTTC
-,TRBV11-2,TRBJ2-5,few,CASSLDLVKWETQYF,TGTGCCAGCAGCTTAGATCTTGTTAAGTGGGAGACCCAGTACTTC
-,TRBV6-6,TRBJ1-3,-,CATTGISGNTIYF,TGTGCCACAACAGGAATCTCTGGAAACACCATATATTTT
TRBD2,TRBV6-1,TRBJ2-5,-,CASSGLAGGRETQYF,TGTGCCAGCAGTGGACTAGCGGGGGGTCGGGAGACCCAGTACTTC
-,TRBV2,TRBJ1-4,-,CASSRQTTNEKLFF,TGTGCCAGCAGTCGACAGACAACTAATGAAAAACTGTTTTTT
TRBD2,TRBV7-2,TRBJ2-5,many,CASRSGTSGSQETQYF,TGTGCCAGCAGGTCAGGGACTAGCGGGAGTCAAGAGACCCAGTACTTC